Listed here are 21 T cell receptor beta chains from one sample, sequenced in a study of OX40 agonist ivuxolimab in advanced cancers. Sequencing used immunoSEQ multiplex PCR; TCRdb keeps in-frame clones, though not all of them. The sample consists of about 64,000 clones, more than 80% of them appearing once. The input for sequencing was CD4+ or CD8+ T cells sorted from blood, taken in a trial of the OX40 agonist ivuxolimab. The receptors shown here come from an adult with an advanced solid tumor such as melanoma, head and neck, liver or kidney cancer.

This chain joins TRBV11-3 and TRBJ1-2; maybe TRBD1 (5 bases). Between the trimmed V and J ends, which lost 1 base and 4 bases, there was a span of 13 bases. This CDR3 comprises 15 residues. CDR1 and CDR2 from the germline V gene are SGHNT and YENEEA. The CDR3 DNA is TGTGCCAGCAGCTTAGGCCCCTACAGGCCCTATGGCTACACCTTC. Translating it yields CASSLGPYRPYGYTF.

In DNA, the CDR3 is TGTGCCAGCTCACCAGCTGTAGCGGACCCTACCCAAGAGACCCAGTACTTC. This translates into CASSPAVADPTQETQYF. The chain links TRBV18 to TRBJ2-5; D is perhaps TRBD2 (6 bases). This CDR3 comprises 17 residues. Germline assignment: CDR1 KGHSH and CDR2 LQKENI. V lost 2 bases and J 1 base, leaving 17 bases between the germline ends.

In nucleotides, the CDR3 is TGTGCCAGCAGCTTCACACAGACAGATACGCAGTATTTT. This encodes CASSFTQTDTQYF. The chain joins TRBV11-3 to TRBJ2-3; D remains unclear. Trimming pared 3 bases from V and 3 bases from J, leaving 7 bases between. This CDR3 spans 13 amino acids. The germline gives CDR1 SGHNT, CDR2 YENEEA.

In its sample, this clone was seen once. J is TRBJ2-1 and V is TRBV7-2; D is unresolved. V dropped 0 bases and J dropped 6 bases, with 6 bases sitting between them. The germline V gene encodes CDR1 SGHTA and CDR2 FQGNSA. The CDR3 loop spans 13 amino acids. The CDR3 protein is CASSLAAFNEQFF. Here the CDR3 DNA reads TGTGCCAGCAGCTTAGCGGCTTTCAATGAGCAGTTCTTC.

The chain recombines TRBV30 with TRBJ1-4; TRBD1 matches at 7 bases. There are 14 residues in the CDR3. The junction had 6 bases not matched to a gene; V was cut back by 4 bases and J by 4 bases. The germline CDR1 and CDR2 sequences are GTSNPN and SVGIG (reference sequence). CDR3 sequence reads: CAWKRDSSNEKLFF. The DNA for the CDR3 is TGTGCCTGGAAAAGGGACAGCAGTAATGAAAAACTGTTTTTT.

The chain recombines TRBV6-5 with TRBJ2-5; D is possibly TRBD1 or TRBD2 (5 bases each). CDR1 MNHEY and CDR2 SVGAGI come from the germline V gene. The CDR3 spans 14 residues. Deletions cut 4 bases from V and 3 bases from J, with 12 bases between. The CDR3 is CASSWDRREETQYF. The DNA of the CDR3 is TGTGCCAGCAGTTGGGACCGACGTGAAGAGACCCAGTACTTC.

This chain joins TRBV7-7 and TRBJ2-5; 11 bases line up with TRBD1. V dropped 3 bases and J dropped 2; count of bases not matched to a gene: 2. The germline CDR1 and CDR2 sequences are SSHAT and FNYEAQ (reference sequence). The length of the CDR3 is 15 residues. The CDR3 region is CASSFGTGGQETQYF. The CDR3, as DNA: TGTGCCAGCAGCTTCGGGACAGGGGGGCAAGAGACCCAGTACTTC.

The chain joins TRBV6-6 to TRBJ1-1; TRBD1 is a possible D gene (5 bases). Germline V lookup: CDR1 MNHNY, CDR2 SVGAGI (reference sequence). V lost 8 bases, J lost 5 bases, and 15 bases lay in between. The length of the CDR3 is 13 residues. Here the CDR3 reads CASQNRRGTEAFF. CDR3 coding DNA: TGTGCCAGCCAGAACCGCCGGGGGACTGAAGCTTTCTTT.

In regard to this clone: This sample includes further DNA sequences coding for the same CDR3. The V gene is TRBV30, the J gene TRBJ1-6, with a tentative D call TRBD1 (6 bases). The CDR3 runs 14 residues. V gave up 3 bases and J gave up 8 bases, with 14 bases separating them. CDR1 GTSNPN and CDR2 SVGIG come from the germline V gene (reference sequence). The DNA of the CDR3 is TGTGCCTGGAGAGTAACAGGGATGGATTCACCCCTCCACTTT. Translated: CAWRVTGMDSPLHF.

V is TRBV11-2 and J is TRBJ1-5; 12 nucleotides align to TRBD1. With 4 bases clipped from V and 6 bases from J, the junction kept 4 bases outside the gene matches. CDR3 length: 15 residues. Per germline, CDR1 SGHAT and CDR2 FQNNGV. The CDR3: CASSSGTGGGQPQHF. The DNA of the CDR3 is TGTGCCAGCAGCTCGGGGACAGGGGGCGGTCAGCCCCAGCATTTT.

The chain joins TRBV7-2 to TRBJ2-1; 8 nucleotides match TRBD2. V was clipped by 5 bases and J by 7 bases; unmatched bases: 10. The CDR3 contains 15 residues. Germline lookup yields CDR1 SGHTA and CDR2 FQGNSA. CDR3 nucleotides: TGTGCCAGCAGCACACAGCGGGGGCTGGGGAATGAGCAGTTCTTC. This translates into CASSTQRGLGNEQFF. Full variable domain (outside the CDR3, taken from reference TRBV7-2 and TRBJ2-1): GAGVSQSPSNKVTEKGKDVELRCDPISGHTALYWYRQSLGQGLEFLIYFQGNSAPDKSGLPSDRFSAERTGGSVSTLTIQRTQQEDSAVYLCASSTQRGLGNEQFFGPGTRLTVL.

The chain carries TRBV7-6 and TRBJ1-1, with TRBD1 matching over 7 bases. The ends lost 5 bases at V and 0 bases at J; junction bases unmatched: 6. Germline CDR1 SGHVS, CDR2 FNYEAQ. The CDR3 has 15 amino acids. CDR3 bases: TGTGCCAGCAGCCCGGGACAGACCATGAACACTGAAGCTTTCTTT. It is translated as CASSPGQTMNTEAFF. The entire variable domain, with the rest obtained from reference TRBV7-6 and TRBJ1-1, is as follows: GAGVSQSPRYKVTKRGQDVALRCDPISGHVSLYWYRQALGQGPEFLTYFNYEAQQDKSGLPNDRFSAERPEGSISTLTIQRTEQRDSAMYRCASSPGQTMNTEAFFGQGTRLTVV.

The chain has TRBV23-1 and TRBJ2-1, with TRBD2 identical over 8 bases. TRBV23-1 is an open reading frame whose function is uncertain. The CDR3 is made up of 15 amino acids. Germline trimming cut 2 bases from V and 8 bases from J; bases unmatched to any gene: 8. CDR3 residues: CASSQVREGSDEQFF. DNA for the CDR3: TGCGCCAGCAGTCAAGTACGGGAGGGTAGCGATGAGCAGTTCTTC.

This chain uses TRBV10-1 with TRBJ2-1; 9 nucleotides align to TRBD1. CDR1 and CDR2 (germline): WNHNN, SYGVQD (reference sequence). With V trimmed by 5 bases and J by 3 bases, 2 bases remained unmatched. The CDR3 is 14 amino acids. CDR3 in amino acids: CASSTGGDYNEQFF. The CDR3 nucleotides are TGCGCCAGCAGTACAGGGGGCGACTACAATGAGCAGTTCTTC.

A single count supports this clone. The rearrangement uses TRBV6-1 and TRBJ2-7; maybe TRBD2 (6 bases). Germline assignment: CDR1 MNHNS and CDR2 SASEGT. CDR3 length equals 12 residues. Trimming stripped 5 bases from V and 6 bases from J, with 11 bases between. CDR3 in amino acids: CASSIAGGEQYF. For the CDR3, the DNA is TGTGCCAGCAGTATCGCCGGGGGCGAGCAGTACTTC.

The chain recombines TRBV19 with TRBJ2-7, with 7 bases identical to TRBD1. Unmatched junction bases numbered 7, after V lost 4 bases and J lost 4 bases. Germline V gene sequence: CDR1 LNHDA, CDR2 SQIVND (reference sequence). CDR3 length equals 14 residues. The chain's CDR3 is CASSKGAVGYEQYF. The CDR3 coding sequence is TGTGCCAGTAGTAAGGGGGCGGTGGGGTACGAGCAGTACTTC.

This clone is classed as medium-sized. The chain combines TRBV5-1 with TRBJ1-6, with no clear D. The V gene's germline CDR1 is SGHRS and CDR2 YFSETQ. Trimming shortened V by 2 bases and J by 6 bases, and 3 bases separated the two germline ends. CDR3 length: 12 amino acids. The CDR3 loop reads CASSFSNSPLHF. The CDR3 bases are TGCGCCAGCAGCTTTAGTAATTCACCCCTCCACTTT.

The V and J genes are TRBV7-2 and TRBJ2-7; 9 bases align to TRBD2. V was pared by 0 bases and J by 0 bases, with 12 bases of the junction left unmatched. This CDR3 comprises 19 residues. The germline V gene has CDR1 SGHTA and CDR2 FQGNSA. CDR3 sequence: CASSLARSGGRPSSYEQYF. Written as DNA, the CDR3 is TGTGCCAGCAGCTTAGCGCGGAGCGGGGGGCGCCCCAGCTCCTACGAGCAGTACTTC. Based on the CDR3 plus reference TRBV7-2 and TRBJ2-7, the full variable domain is GAGVSQSPSNKVTEKGKDVELRCDPISGHTALYWYRQSLGQGLEFLIYFQGNSAPDKSGLPSDRFSAERTGGSVSTLTIQRTQQEDSAVYLCASSLARSGGRPSSYEQYFGPGTRLTVT.

This clone was observed a handful of times. CDR3 DNA: TGTGCCAGCAGCTTAGATAGCGGGGGGGCCGGGGAGCTGTTTTTT. This codes for CASSLDSGGAGELFF. V gene TRBV7-2 combines with J gene TRBJ2-2, with 11 bases lining up with TRBD2. CDR3 length equals 15 residues. Germline V gene data show CDR1 as SGHTA and CDR2 as FQGNSA. V lost 1 base, J lost 6 bases, and 1 base stayed unmatched.

This clone was detected a few times. This chain links TRBV5-1 with TRBJ2-3, with 16 bases aligning to TRBD2. This CDR3 has 17 residues. Trimming took 3 bases from V and 5 from J; bases not matched to a gene: 6. Looked up from germline, CDR1 is SGHRS and CDR2 is YFSETQ. CDR3 protein: CASSWGLAGGPGDTQYF. CDR3 nucleotides: TGCGCCAGCAGCTGGGGACTAGCGGGGGGGCCGGGAGATACGCAGTATTTT.

The chain combines TRBV7-2 with TRBJ2-1; 8 bases align to TRBD2. The CDR3 covers 15 residues. CDR1 is SGHTA, CDR2 FQGNSA, per germline. The junction had 11 bases not matched to a gene; V was cut back by 5 bases and J by 8 bases. CDR3 bases: TGTGCCAGCAGCCCGAGCGGGGGACACGTCGATGAGCAGTTCTTC. It specifies CASSPSGGHVDEQFF. The full variable domain, in which reference TRBV7-2 and TRBJ2-1 provide the parts outside the CDR3, is GAGVSQSPSNKVTEKGKDVELRCDPISGHTALYWYRQSLGQGLEFLIYFQGNSAPDKSGLPSDRFSAERTGGSVSTLTIQRTQQEDSAVYLCASSPSGGHVDEQFFGPGTRLTVL.